The rows below give T cell receptor beta chains drawn from one sample of a study of shared clonotypes between healthy human individuals. Clones were sequenced by immunoSEQ multiplex PCR, and TCRdb holds only the in-frame ones, with some missing. The table has over a million clones, roughly 95% seen once; the top ten hold roughly 1.2%. Specimen: naive CD4+ T cells sorted from blood. Source of these receptors: a man aged 25-45 years in good health. Each CDR3 is given with its conserved first and last residue. D genes are given only for firm matches. Only some rows state a clone size, as once, few, many or a class for expanded clones.

once TRBJ2-7 TRBD2 TRBV28 CASSHGTSGSYEQYF TGTGCCAGCAGTCACGGGACTAGCGGGAGCTACGAGCAGTACTTC
NA TRBJ2-3 TRBD2 TRBV6-5 CASRTVAGAEDTQYF TGTGCCAGCAGGACGGTGGCGGGAGCCGAAGATACGCAGTATTTT
NA TRBJ2-1 TRBD1 TRBV7-9 CASSLSVGTGANNEQFF TGTGCCAGCAGCTTATCGGTTGGGACAGGGGCTAACAATGAGCAGTTCTTC
NA TRBJ2-3 TRBD2 TRBV9 CASSPTSVAGDTQYF TGTGCCAGCAGCCCGACTAGCGTTGCCGGAGATACGCAGTATTTT
NA TRBJ2-7 NA TRBV11-1 CASSLTEGRRWYEQYF TGTGCCAGCAGCTTAACCGAGGGCCGCCGTTGGTACGAGCAGTACTTC
NA TRBJ2-7 TRBD1 TRBV6-6 CASSFGTGGFYEQYF TGTGCCAGCAGTTTCGGGACAGGGGGTTTCTACGAGCAGTACTTC
NA TRBJ2-3 NA TRBV18 CASSPPLRRDTQYF TGTGCCAGCTCACCTCCACTTAGAAGAGATACGCAGTATTTT
NA TRBJ2-3 TRBD1 TRBV28 CASSSAGQGRDTQYF TGTGCCAGCAGTTCCGCGGGACAGGGTAGAGATACGCAGTATTTT
NA TRBJ2-7 NA TRBV21-1 CASSKRGTGNPHYEQYF TGTGCCAGCAGCAAAAGAGGGACAGGGAACCCGCACTACGAGCAGTACTTC
NA TRBJ2-7 TRBD1 TRBV6-6 CASSQGVDEQYF TGTGCCAGCAGTCAGGGGGTAGACGAGCAGTACTTC
NA TRBJ2-7 NA TRBV19 CASSGGAFYEQYF TGTGCCAGTTCAGGGGGGGCTTTCTACGAGCAGTACTTC
NA TRBJ2-7 NA TRBV28 CASSLSPLYEQYF TGTGCCAGCAGTTTATCCCCCCTCTACGAGCAGTACTTC
NA TRBJ1-5 NA TRBV19 CASSISTSNQPQHF TGTGCCAGTAGTATATCAACTAGCAATCAGCCCCAGCATTTT
once TRBJ2-7 NA TRBV5-1 CASSLEGTSYEQYF TGCGCCAGCAGCTTGGAGGGCACCTCCTACGAGCAGTACTTC
NA TRBJ2-7 TRBD2 TRBV6-1 CASSEAGLAGGYEQYF TGTGCCAGCAGTGAAGCGGGACTAGCGGGAGGATACGAGCAGTACTTC
NA TRBJ2-1 TRBD1 TRBV11-3 CASSPHPGQGYNEQFF TGTGCCAGCAGCCCACACCCGGGACAGGGCTACAATGAGCAGTTCTTC
NA TRBJ2-5 NA TRBV5-4 CASSLAASGLETQYF TGTGCCAGCAGCTTGGCGGCTTCAGGGCTGGAGACCCAGTACTTC
NA TRBJ2-5 TRBD2 TRBV7-8 CASSLGGLAGGRETQYF TGTGCCAGCAGCTTAGGAGGACTAGCGGGTGGTCGGGAGACCCAGTACTTC
NA TRBJ2-7 NA TRBV28 CASSIFRGQAYEQYF TGTGCCAGCAGTATATTCCGGGGCCAGGCCTACGAGCAGTACTTC
NA TRBJ2-1 NA TRBV6-5 CASSYDQARNEQFF TGTGCCAGCAGTTACGATCAGGCGCGCAATGAGCAGTTCTTC
NA TRBJ2-1 NA TRBV5-4 CASWGMGYNEQFF TGTGCCAGCTGGGGCATGGGATACAATGAGCAGTTCTTC
NA TRBJ1-1 NA TRBV9 CASSREAGSNTEAFF TGTGCGTCGTCGCGGGAGGCAGGGTCAAACACTGAAGCTTTCTTT
NA TRBJ2-7 NA TRBV7-3 CASSAQSYEQYF TGTGCCAGCAGCGCCCAATCCTACGAGCAGTACTTC
NA TRBJ2-3 NA TRBV19 CATLSPDISTQYF TGTGCCACGCTCTCCCCGGACATCTCGACGCAGTATTTT
NA TRBJ2-2 NA TRBV28 CASSLTVTGELFF TGTGCCAGCAGTTTAACGGTAACCGGGGAGCTGTTTTTT
NA TRBJ2-7 TRBD2 TRBV5-6 CASRLTSGSSYEQYF TGTGCCAGCAGACTTACTAGCGGGAGTTCCTACGAGCAGTACTTC
NA TRBJ2-1 TRBD2 TRBV27 CASSGLAGAWDEQFF TGTGCCAGCAGCGGACTAGCGGGAGCCTGGGATGAGCAGTTCTTC
NA TRBJ2-3 NA TRBV18 CASSGGADTQYF TGTGCCAGCTCAGGAGGAGCAGATACGCAGTATTTT
NA TRBJ2-5 NA TRBV28 CASSLTTPIGETQYF TGTGCCAGCAGTTTGACTACCCCCATCGGAGAGACCCAGTACTTC
NA TRBJ1-3 NA TRBV2 CASSEVGNSGNTIYF TGTGCCAGCAGTGAAGTGGGGAACTCTGGAAACACCATATATTTT
NA TRBJ2-2 TRBD1 TRBV5-4 CASSPGTGLGARDTGELFF TGTGCCAGCAGCCCTGGGACAGGCCTTGGGGCGAGGGACACCGGGGAGCTGTTTTTT
NA TRBJ2-5 TRBD1 TRBV7-2 CASRDRDLPTRTQYF TGTGCCAGCAGGGACAGGGATTTGCCGACCCGGACCCAGTACTTC
once TRBJ2-2 TRBD2 TRBV7-2 CASSLLAGSNTGELFF TGTGCCAGCAGCTTACTAGCGGGATCGAACACCGGGGAGCTGTTTTTT
NA TRBJ2-1 TRBD2 TRBV18 CASSPSSGRGSTNEQFF TGTGCCAGCTCACCCTCTAGCGGGAGGGGTAGTACGAATGAGCAGTTCTTC
NA TRBJ2-2 NA TRBV19 CASSTISGELFF TGTGCCAGTAGTACGATCTCCGGGGAGCTGTTTTTT
NA TRBJ2-3 TRBD2 TRBV2 CASRGTSVPDTQYF TGTGCCAGCAGAGGGACTAGCGTTCCAGATACGCAGTATTTT
NA TRBJ1-2 NA TRBV28 CAILVNYGYTF TGTGCCATCCTGGTTAACTATGGCTACACCTTC
NA TRBJ2-1 TRBD2 TRBV14 CASSPSSQRLAFVYNEQFF TGTGCCAGCAGCCCCTCTTCCCAAAGACTAGCGTTCGTTTACAATGAGCAGTTCTTC
NA TRBJ2-2 NA TRBV10-1 CASSGTSNTGELFF TGCGCCAGCAGCGGGACATCGAACACCGGGGAGCTGTTTTTT
NA TRBJ2-7 NA TRBV7-2 CASSADSTRYEQYF TGTGCCAGCAGCGCAGATAGTACGCGCTACGAGCAGTACTTC
NA TRBJ1-4 TRBD1 TRBV4-1 CASSRTGVDEKLFF TGCGCCAGCAGCCGGACAGGGGTGGATGAAAAACTGTTTTTT
NA TRBJ2-5 TRBD2 TRBV28 CASSIPGLQETQYF TGTGCCAGCAGTATTCCGGGACTACAAGAGACCCAGTACTTC
NA TRBJ2-7 NA TRBV29-1 CSVARGTYEQYF TGCAGCGTTGCCAGGGGAACCTACGAGCAGTACTTC
NA TRBJ2-7 NA TRBV6-1 CASSAQGFSLDEQYF TGTGCCAGCAGTGCGCAGGGTTTTTCACTCGACGAGCAGTACTTC
NA TRBJ1-1 NA TRBV28 CASTNMNTEAFF TGTGCCAGCACTAACATGAACACTGAAGCTTTCTTT